This is a list of T cell receptor beta chains from one sample in a study of blood T cell repertoires in COVID-19. Method: immunoSEQ multiplex PCR; TCRdb's copy keeps in-frame clones and lacks some. The table records hundreds of thousands of clones, roughly 85% of them present only once. Sequencing was carried out using peripheral blood. The origin of the receptors is a human donor in a cohort sampled during active COVID-19. Each CDR3 is given with its conserved first and last residue. Fields, in order: CDR3 protein, CDR3 DNA, J gene, D gene, V gene, clone size. D genes are given only for firm matches. Expanded clones are given a class, and other clones once, few, many or no size at all.

CDR3: CASSLGQAGANVLTF; DNA: TGCGCCAGCAGCTTGGGACAGGCTGGGGCCAACGTCCTGACTTTC; J: TRBJ2-6; D: NA; V: TRBV5-1; size: NA
CDR3: CASSQKGYGMNTEAFF; DNA: TGTGCCAGCAGCCAAAAGGGCTACGGGATGAACACTGAAGCTTTCTTT; J: TRBJ1-1; D: NA; V: TRBV4-2; size: NA
CDR3: CASSQGGHQPQHF; DNA: TGTGCCAGCTCACAAGGGGGTCATCAGCCCCAGCATTTT; J: TRBJ1-5; D: NA; V: TRBV18; size: many
CDR3: CASSRQALGDEQYF; DNA: TGTGCCAGCAGCCGACAGGCCCTTGGGGACGAGCAGTACTTC; J: TRBJ2-7; D: NA; V: TRBV14; size: NA
CDR3: CASSWGQGLYNEQFF; DNA: TGCGCCAGCAGCTGGGGACAAGGCCTTTACAATGAGCAGTTCTTC; J: TRBJ2-1; D: NA; V: TRBV5-1; size: many
CDR3: CASSAHWGGTDTQYF; DNA: TGTGCCAGCAGCGCCCATTGGGGGGGCACAGATACGCAGTATTTT; J: TRBJ2-3; D: NA; V: TRBV9; size: once
CDR3: CASSTKGTEAFF; DNA: TGTGCCAGCAGTACTAAAGGTACTGAAGCTTTCTTT; J: TRBJ1-1; D: NA; V: TRBV28; size: NA
CDR3: CASSHGTGNTGELFF; DNA: TGTGCCAGCAGCCACGGGACAGGGAACACCGGGGAGCTGTTTTTT; J: TRBJ2-2; D: TRBD1; V: TRBV11-1; size: NA
CDR3: CATQFGTGAETQYF; DNA: TGTGCCACACAATTTGGGACAGGGGCAGAGACCCAGTACTTC; J: TRBJ2-5; D: TRBD1; V: TRBV15; size: once
CDR3: CASSALLAEDTQYF; DNA: TGTGCCAGCAGTGCGTTACTAGCGGAAGATACGCAGTATTTT; J: TRBJ2-3; D: TRBD2; V: TRBV2; size: NA
CDR3: CASSYDGGGDNEQFF; DNA: TGTGCCAGCAGTTACGATGGCGGGGGGGACAATGAGCAGTTCTTC; J: TRBJ2-1; D: TRBD2; V: TRBV6-5; size: NA
CDR3: CASSQDRGGYEQFF; DNA: TGTGCCAGCAGTCAGGACAGGGGGGGATATGAGCAGTTCTTC; J: TRBJ2-1; D: TRBD1; V: TRBV2; size: NA
CDR3: CASSPGQGAGQPQHF; DNA: TGCGCCAGCAGCCCAGGACAGGGGGCTGGTCAGCCCCAGCATTTT; J: TRBJ1-5; D: TRBD1; V: TRBV5-1; size: few
CDR3: CASSPGTGGLNIQYF; DNA: TGTGCCAGCAGCCCCGGGACAGGGGGCTTAAACATTCAGTACTTC; J: TRBJ2-4; D: TRBD1; V: TRBV5-6; size: NA
CDR3: CASSLIRGGYNEQFF; DNA: TGTGCCAGCAGCTTAATTCGGGGGGGCTATAATGAGCAGTTCTTC; J: TRBJ2-1; D: TRBD2; V: TRBV7-3; size: NA
CDR3: CATSDLGVGYTF; DNA: TGTGCCACCAGTGATTTAGGGGTTGGCTACACCTTC; J: TRBJ1-2; D: NA; V: TRBV24-1; size: NA
CDR3: CASSLIFGSRENTEAFF; DNA: TGTGCCAGCAGCTTGATCTTCGGATCGCGGGAGAACACTGAAGCTTTCTTT; J: TRBJ1-1; D: NA; V: TRBV5-4; size: NA
CDR3: CASSLRRAPYEQYF; DNA: TGTGCCAGCAGCCTCCGCAGGGCACCCTACGAGCAGTACTTC; J: TRBJ2-7; D: NA; V: TRBV28; size: few
CDR3: CASSPLAGTGLGYTF; DNA: TGTGCCAGCTCACCACTAGCCGGGACAGGGTTAGGCTACACCTTC; J: TRBJ1-2; D: TRBD1; V: TRBV18; size: NA
CDR3: CASSQSGQISNQPQHF; DNA: TGCGCCAGCAGTCAATCGGGACAGATTAGCAATCAGCCCCAGCATTTT; J: TRBJ1-5; D: TRBD1; V: TRBV23-1; size: many
CDR3: CASSPDTNYGYTF; DNA: TGTGCCAGCAGCCCTGACACTAACTATGGCTACACCTTC; J: TRBJ1-2; D: NA; V: TRBV4-2; size: NA
CDR3: CASSHRGEAFF; DNA: TGTGCCAGCAGCCACAGGGGGGAAGCTTTCTTT; J: TRBJ1-1; D: TRBD1; V: TRBV12-3/TRBV12-4; size: once
CDR3: CASSLGVVGQGGDYEKLFF; DNA: TGTGCCAGCAGCTTAGGGGTTGTGGGCCAGGGGGGCGACTATGAAAAACTGTTTTTT; J: TRBJ1-4; D: TRBD1; V: TRBV11-2; size: NA
CDR3: CASSIPSSYEQYF; DNA: TGTGCCAGTAGTATCCCGAGCTCCTACGAGCAGTACTTC; J: TRBJ2-7; D: NA; V: TRBV19; size: NA
CDR3: CAGKTGRDQPQHF; DNA: TGTGCCGGCAAGACAGGGAGAGATCAGCCCCAGCATTTT; J: TRBJ1-5; D: TRBD1; V: TRBV6-5; size: NA
CDR3: CASRLAAVSYEQYF; DNA: TGTGCCAGTAGGCTAGCGGCCGTCTCCTACGAGCAGTACTTC; J: TRBJ2-7; D: TRBD2; V: TRBV19; size: NA
CDR3: CAIRQVASGGEQYF; DNA: TGTGCCATCAGACAAGTGGCTAGCGGGGGGGAGCAGTACTTC; J: TRBJ2-7; D: TRBD2; V: TRBV10-3; size: few
CDR3: CASSPFSGGSYNEQFF; DNA: TGTGCCAGCAGCCCCTTTAGCGGGGGGTCCTACAATGAGCAGTTCTTC; J: TRBJ2-1; D: TRBD2; V: TRBV9; size: NA
CDR3: CASSPNRVHANTEAFF; DNA: TGTGCCAGCTCACCAAACAGGGTCCATGCGAACACTGAAGCTTTCTTT; J: TRBJ1-1; D: NA; V: TRBV18; size: NA